The next 11 T cell receptor beta chains were all read from a single sample in a study of CD8+ T cells in alopecia areata. Treatment defined: oral pan-JAK inhibitor, 5-10 mg twice daily. Investigators isolated RNA and reverse transcribed it into cDNA to act as the sequencing template. Generated by immunoSEQ multiplex PCR, the TCRdb table keeps only in-frame clones and is missing some. This table holds 150,000 to 200,000 clones, 60% to 70% found once. The starting material was CD4+ T cells sorted from blood, obtained at week 4, from a patient treated with tofacitinib. These receptors all stem from a human donor with alopecia areata.

The chain has TRBV7-2 and TRBJ2-7; TRBD1 aligns across 7 bases. Germline-derived CDR1 and CDR2 are SGHTA and FQGNSA. J lost 4 bases, V lost 3 bases, and 6 bases had no gene match. This CDR3 contains 14 residues. DNA for the CDR3: TGTGCCAGCAGCTTGGGGATGACAGGGTACGAGCAGTACTTC. As protein: CASSLGMTGYEQYF. Looking up the rest from reference TRBV7-2 and TRBJ2-7 gives the full variable domain: GAGVSQSPSNKVTEKGKDVELRCDPISGHTALYWYRQSLGQGLEFLIYFQGNSAPDKSGLPSDRFSAERTGGSVSTLTIQRTQQEDSAVYLCASSLGMTGYEQYFGPGTRLTVT.

The CDR3 protein is CASSSTGRYSYNEQFF. Here the CDR3 DNA reads TGTGCCAGCAGCTCCACAGGGAGATACTCCTACAATGAGCAGTTCTTC. The V and J genes are TRBV5-6 and TRBJ2-1; D may be TRBD1 (6 bases). Germline-derived CDR1 and CDR2 are SGHDT and YYEEEE. V was cut by 3 bases and J by 0 bases, with 13 bases left in between. This CDR3 is 16 amino acids long.

This clone has just a few counts. This chain connects TRBV2 to TRBJ1-1, with D hard to call. Germline V gene data show CDR1 as SNHLY and CDR2 as FYNNEI. The V end was cut by 7 bases, the J end by 1 base, with 10 bases between. The CDR3 covers 13 residues. The CDR3 nucleotides are TGTGCCAGCACCCTCGGTGGGAACACTGAAGCTTTCTTT. Protein sequence: CASTLGGNTEAFF.

Concerning this clone: In the same sample, other DNA sequences code for this CDR3. The chain is built from TRBV9 and TRBJ2-5; perhaps TRBD2 as D (6 bases). Germline CDR1 is SGDLS and CDR2 is YYNGEE. The germline V and J ends were trimmed by 2 bases and 2 bases, with 10 bases remaining between them. This CDR3 comprises 14 residues. CDR3 coding DNA: TGTGCCAGCAGCGTCGGGACTCTACAAGAGACCCAGTACTTC. Amino acid sequence: CASSVGTLQETQYF. Using reference TRBV9 and TRBJ2-5 for the parts outside the CDR3, the full variable domain is DSGVTQTPKHLITATGQRVTLRCSPRSGDLSVYWYQQSLDQGLQFLIQYYNGEERAKGNILERFSAQQFPDLHSELNLSSLELGDSALYFCASSVGTLQETQYFGPGTRLLVL.

This clone was seen a few times. The CDR3 nucleotides are TGCGCCAGCAGCACGCTCGGGGCCAACCCTAGGGGCAATGAGCAGTTCTTC. This gives the protein CASSTLGANPRGNEQFF. The rearrangement links TRBV4-3 to TRBJ2-1; D might be TRBD1 or TRBD2, each matching 5 bases. Germline loops: CDR1 LGHNA, CDR2 YSLEER. The V end was cut by 5 bases, the J end by 6 bases, with 23 bases between. CDR3 length equals 17 residues.

This clone occurred a few times. The J gene is TRBJ1-3, the V gene TRBV7-2; no clear D. CDR1 and CDR2 (germline): SGHTA, FQGNSA. V was pared by 5 bases and J by 4 bases, with 18 bases between. The CDR3 runs 16 residues. The CDR3 spells CASSLETGNFGNTIYF. The CDR3 DNA reads as TGTGCCAGCAGCCTCGAGACGGGAAACTTCGGAAACACCATATATTTT.

J is TRBJ2-7 and V is TRBV6-5; no clear D. Trimming cost V 6 bases and J 0 bases, with 6 bases left between them. The CDR3 length is 12 residues. Looked up from germline, CDR1 is MNHEY and CDR2 is SVGAGI. The CDR3 loop is CASSRNSYEQYF. CDR3 in DNA: TGTGCCAGCAGCCGCAACTCCTACGAGCAGTACTTC.

The chain links TRBV2 to TRBJ2-1; 14 bases map to TRBD2. This CDR3 comprises 15 residues. Trimming took 6 bases from V and 5 from J; bases not matched to a gene: 3. The germline V gene has CDR1 SNHLY and CDR2 FYNNEI. In nucleotides, the CDR3 is TGTGCCAGCAGAGGACTAGCGGGGGGAAACAATGAGCAGTTCTTC. It codes for CASRGLAGGNNEQFF.

The chain has TRBV7-2 and TRBJ2-1; the match to TRBD2 covers 13 bases. Germline-derived CDR1 and CDR2 are SGHTA and FQGNSA. The CDR3 has 17 residues. Trimming removed 3 bases from V and 5 bases from J; junction bases left unmatched: 7. The CDR3 nucleotides read TGTGCCAGCAGCTTGCGTGGGACTAGCGGGGTAAACAATGAGCAGTTCTTC. Protein product: CASSLRGTSGVNNEQFF.

The V gene is TRBV7-9, the J gene TRBJ2-4; TRBD1 agrees at 8 bases. Losses at the gene ends were 4 bases for V and 6 bases for J; bases not matched to a gene: 11. The CDR3 is 16 residues long. The V gene's germline CDR1 is SEHNR and CDR2 FQNEAQ (reference sequence). CDR3 DNA: TGTGCCAGCAGCTACTGGACAGGGACGGAGGGAAACATTCAGTACTTC. This sequence encodes CASSYWTGTEGNIQYF.

The chain combines TRBV29-1 with TRBJ1-6; 11 bases are a match to TRBD1. The germline gives CDR1 SQVTM, CDR2 ANQGSEA. J lost 7 bases, V lost 7 bases, and 6 bases had no gene match. The CDR3 runs to 14 residues. The CDR3 region has the DNA TGCAGCGGTGGGACAGGGGGAAACAATTCACCCCTCCACTTT. Amino acid sequence: CSGGTGGNNSPLHF.